One and the same sample provided the 9 T cell receptor beta chains below, sequenced in a study of T cell changes during pregnancy in multiple sclerosis. Repertoires were generated with immunoSEQ multiplex PCR, while TCRdb's copy carries only in-frame clones and drops some. In the table there are about 51,000 clones, roughly 94% of which are singletons. The sample here was CD4+ T cells from peripheral blood mononuclear cells, taken in the second trimester of pregnancy. Receptors were obtained from a female donor with multiple sclerosis, enrolled in a pregnancy study.

The chain uses TRBV5-6 and TRBJ1-1; TRBD1 matches 8 bases. J was trimmed by 4 bases and V by 5 bases; bases with no gene match: 16. Germline V gene sequence: CDR1 SGHDT, CDR2 YYEEEE. This CDR3 has 17 amino acids. CDR3 residues: CASSWGQVSRAFTEAFF. DNA of the CDR3: TGTGCCAGCAGTTGGGGACAGGTTAGCCGGGCGTTCACTGAAGCTTTCTTT.

The chain joins TRBV6-6 to TRBJ1-6; 7 nucleotides align to TRBD1. CDR3 length: 13 amino acids. The germline gives CDR1 MNHNY, CDR2 SVGAGI (reference sequence). V shed 7 bases and J 5 bases; nucleotides not matched to a gene: 2. CDR3 bases: TGTGCCAGCAAGGGGACAGATAATTCACCCCTCCACTTT. This translates into CASKGTDNSPLHF.

The rearrangement joins TRBV11-3 to TRBJ2-1, with D possibly TRBD2 on 6 matching bases. In germline, CDR1 is SGHNT, CDR2 YENEEA. Trimming cost V 0 bases and J 6 bases, with 18 bases left between them. The CDR3 is 17 residues long. The CDR3 sequence: CASSLDLGGRGRNEQFF. Here the CDR3 DNA reads TGTGCCAGCAGCTTAGATCTTGGTGGGCGGGGTCGCAATGAGCAGTTCTTC.

This chain joins TRBV5-4 and TRBJ2-1; a possible D gene is TRBD1 (6 bases). This CDR3 is built from 15 residues. Germline values: CDR1 SGHNT, CDR2 YYREEE (reference sequence). V gave up 2 bases and J gave up 3 bases, with 12 bases separating them. For the CDR3, the DNA is TGTGCCAGCAGCTTAGGGGGAAAGGTCTACAATGAGCAGTTCTTC. It yields the protein CASSLGGKVYNEQFF.

The chain recombines TRBV12-5 with TRBJ1-1; a possible D gene is TRBD1 (5 bases). V dropped 4 bases and J dropped 1 base, with 16 bases sitting between them. Germline V gives CDR1 LGHNT, CDR2 FRNRAP. The length of the CDR3 is 16 residues. The CDR3 DNA is TGTGCTAGTGGTTCGACTCCAGGGTTAGGGAACACTGAAGCTTTCTTT. Translation: CASGSTPGLGNTEAFF.

The chain employs TRBV11-2 and TRBJ1-4; D ambiguous. There are 17 residues in the CDR3. Trimming left V 0 bases short and J 0 bases short, with 11 bases between. The germline CDR1 and CDR2 sequences are SGHAT and FQNNGV. CDR3 residues: CASSLEAGDATNEKLFF. The CDR3, as DNA: TGTGCCAGCAGCTTAGAAGCCGGGGATGCAACTAATGAAAAACTGTTTTTT.

V is TRBV27 and J is TRBJ2-1; no clear D gene. The CDR3 has 13 amino acids. Germline V gene data show CDR1 as MNHEY and CDR2 as SMNVEV (reference sequence). Trimming stripped 8 bases from V and 5 bases from J, with 13 bases between. CDR3 amino acids: CASGKPRHNEQFF. In DNA form, the CDR3 reads TGTGCCAGCGGAAAGCCGAGGCACAATGAGCAGTTCTTC.

The chain employs TRBV25-1 and TRBJ1-4; D perhaps matches TRBD1 (6 bases). The length of the CDR3 is 16 residues. Per germline, CDR1 MGHDK and CDR2 SYGVNS. Trimming cost V 1 base and J 2 bases, with 11 bases left between them. Here the CDR3 DNA reads TGTGCCAGCAGTGAATCTCGAGGGGGTACTAATGAAAAACTGTTTTTT. Translating gives CASSESRGGTNEKLFF.

The gene calls are TRBV7-3 and TRBJ2-7; D might be TRBD1 (6 bases). The CDR3 is made up of 14 amino acids. The germline V gene encodes CDR1 SGHTA and CDR2 FQGTGA. Trimming took off 4 bases at V and 3 bases at J, with 13 bases between the two ends. The CDR3 loop reads CASSSPEGGYEQYF. The CDR3 coding sequence is TGTGCCAGCAGCTCTCCGGAAGGGGGCTACGAGCAGTACTTC.